This TCR beta chain was sequenced during a study of PD-1 blockade in classical Hodgkin lymphoma. CDR3 size: 18 residues. Exposure to brentuximab vedotin varied, and each patient had relapsed following autologous stem cell transplantation. TCRdb keeps only in-frame clones here, not all; method: immunoSEQ multiplex PCR. Altogether approximately 26,000 clones are present, around 81% being singletons, with the ten largest covering around a fifth. This chain joins TRBV21-1 and TRBJ2-3; the table's D gene call, TRBD1, was not cross checked with the DNA. TRBV21-1 is classified as a pseudogene. Sequencing used peripheral blood mononuclear cells (PBMCs), obtained before the second cycle of nivolumab. This receptor was obtained from a human donor with classical Hodgkin lymphoma. CDR3 nucleotides: TGTGCCAGCACCTGGGGACAGGTGAACCGCTTGAGCACAGATACGCAGTATTTT. As protein: CASTWGQVNRLSTDTQYF.